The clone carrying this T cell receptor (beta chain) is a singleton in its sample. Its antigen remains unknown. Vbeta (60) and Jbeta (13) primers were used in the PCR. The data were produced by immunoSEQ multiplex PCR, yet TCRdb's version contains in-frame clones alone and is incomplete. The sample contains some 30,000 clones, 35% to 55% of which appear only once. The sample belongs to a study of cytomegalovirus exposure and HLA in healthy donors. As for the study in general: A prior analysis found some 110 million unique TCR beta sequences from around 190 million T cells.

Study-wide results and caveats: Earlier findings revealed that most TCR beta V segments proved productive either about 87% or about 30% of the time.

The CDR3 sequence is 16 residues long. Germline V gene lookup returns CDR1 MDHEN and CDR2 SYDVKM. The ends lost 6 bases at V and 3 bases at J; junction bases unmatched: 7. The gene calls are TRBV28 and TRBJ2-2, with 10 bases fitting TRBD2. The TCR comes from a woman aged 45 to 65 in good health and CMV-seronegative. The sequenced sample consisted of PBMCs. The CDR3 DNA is TGTGCCAGCAGCCATGGACTAGCGGTTTACACCGGGGAGCTGTTTTTT. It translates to CASSHGLAVYTGELFF.